This T cell receptor (beta chain) was retrieved from a study of T cell responses to AZD1222 COVID-19 vaccine. A remark on this clone: Its target is unknown.

The CDR3 extends over 15 amino acids. J lost 4 bases, V lost 5 bases, and 3 bases had no gene match. Germline assignment: CDR1 SGHRS and CDR2 YFSETQ. Here immunoSEQ multiplex PCR was the method, and the copy in TCRdb shows in-frame clones only, minus some. Of under 45,000 clones in the sample, approximately 88% were seen once. Study observations and caveats: The CD4 TCRs associated with vaccination extended across spike and predominated at 160-218 and 743-854. In the spike-specific TCR repertoire, nearly half reportedly target unmutated variant regions.

The receptor comes from an adult who received the MenACWY meningococcal vaccine as a control. Sequencing was performed on peripheral blood, taken 28 days after the second dose of the MenACWY control vaccine. The chain joins TRBV5-1 to TRBJ2-5; 15 nucleotides match TRBD2. The chain's CDR3 is CASREGLAGGETQYF. CDR3 in DNA: TGCGCCAGCAGGGAGGGACTAGCGGGGGGAGAGACCCAGTACTTC.